These T cell receptor beta chains were read from a single sample in a study of T cell responses to AZD1222 COVID-19 vaccine. The protocol was immunoSEQ multiplex PCR, while the TCRdb copy is restricted to in-frame clones and leaves out a portion. The table includes approximately 100,000 clones, approximately 90% detected once. The specimen was peripheral blood, collected 28 days after the second AZD1222 dose. These receptors were collected from an adult who received the AZD1222 COVID-19 vaccine. The CDR3 runs from the conserved cysteine through the conserved F or W. The D gene is left open where the match is weak. Only part of the rows carry a size: once, few, many, or a class if the clone is expanded.

J gene | clone size | V gene | D gene | CDR3 DNA | CDR3 protein
TRBJ2-3 | - | TRBV6-6 | TRBD1 | TGTGCCAGCAGCCAAGGACAGGGCTGGGGAGATACGCAGTATTTT | CASSQGQGWGDTQYF
TRBJ2-7 | - | TRBV27 | - | TGTGCCAGCAGCTTTAAAGGGCGGGGAGGATCCTACGAGCAGTACTTC | CASSFKGRGGSYEQYF
TRBJ2-2 | - | TRBV5-4 | TRBD2 | TGTGCCAGCAGCCGGAGCGGGGGGGCTTACACCGGGGAGCTGTTTTTT | CASSRSGGAYTGELFF
TRBJ1-2 | - | TRBV5-4 | - | TGTGCCAGCAGCTTAGAATCGGGGTCTGGCTACACCTTC | CASSLESGSGYTF
TRBJ2-3 | - | TRBV1 | - | TGCACCAGCAGCCAAGTGCCCGCTAGCGGGGGTTCGACAGATACGCAGTATTTT | CTSSQVPASGGSTDTQYF
TRBJ1-2 | - | TRBV28 | - | TGTGCCAGCAGTTACAGAGCTAACTATGGCTACACCTTC | CASSYRANYGYTF
TRBJ1-3 | - | TRBV6-5 | - | TGTGCCAGCCGGGGGGATGGAAACACCATATATTTT | CASRGDGNTIYF
TRBJ1-4 | once | TRBV27 | TRBD1 | TGTGCCAGCAGTTTTTTTTCTGGGACAGGGCTTGAAAAACTGTTTTTT | CASSFFSGTGLEKLFF
TRBJ1-5 | - | TRBV6-5 | TRBD1 | TGTGCCAGCACCACTGGGACAGCTCCAGATCAGCCCCAGCATTTT | CASTTGTAPDQPQHF
TRBJ2-3 | - | TRBV27 | TRBD2 | TGTGCCAGCAGTCCCACTAGCGGGGGTACAGATACGCAGTATTTT | CASSPTSGGTDTQYF
TRBJ2-5 | - | TRBV5-6 | - | TGTGCCAGCAGCTTGTTCGGGGCAGACTCTCCACAAGAGACCCAGTACTTC | CASSLFGADSPQETQYF
TRBJ2-7 | - | TRBV6-5 | - | TGTGCCAGCAGTCCCGGGCCGGACAGTTACGAGCAGTACTTC | CASSPGPDSYEQYF
TRBJ1-2 | - | TRBV2 | - | TGTGCCAGCAGTGAGACCAACCCAGGGGGCTACACCTTC | CASSETNPGGYTF
TRBJ2-1 | - | TRBV6-5 | - | TGTGCCAGCAATTCCTACAATGAGCAGTTCTTC | CASNSYNEQFF
TRBJ2-7 | - | TRBV30 | TRBD1 | TGTGCCTGGGACCCTGGACAGGTCGAGCAGTACTTC | CAWDPGQVEQYF
TRBJ1-1 | - | TRBV6-5 | - | TGTGCCAGCAGTTACTCAACGCCAGGGGCCACTGAAGCTTTCTTT | CASSYSTPGATEAFF
TRBJ2-7 | - | TRBV6-5 | - | TGTGCCAGCAGAGCTACAGGGAACGAGCAGTACTTC | CASRATGNEQYF
TRBJ2-3 | - | TRBV7-9 | - | TGTGCCAGCAGCTTAGCTGGGGCAGATACGCAGTATTTT | CASSLAGADTQYF
TRBJ2-3 | - | TRBV4-3 | TRBD2 | TGCGCCAGCAGCCTCTACACCCCCCGGGGTAGCGGGGGTGGGGATACGCAGTATTTT | CASSLYTPRGSGGGDTQYF
TRBJ1-1 | - | TRBV27 | - | TGTGCCAGCAGTTTAAGTCAGGCACTTTTCATGAACACTGAAGCTTTCTTT | CASSLSQALFMNTEAFF
TRBJ2-3 | - | TRBV11-2 | - | TGTGCCAGCAGCTTGATTGGGGCAGATACGCAGTATTTT | CASSLIGADTQYF
TRBJ2-7 | - | TRBV5-1 | - | TGCGCCAGCAGCTTGGACAGGGCGTCCTACGAGCAGTACTTC | CASSLDRASYEQYF
TRBJ1-5 | - | TRBV6-1 | - | TGTGCCAGCAGCCGTATCCCCCCCCAGCATTTT | CASSRIPPQHF
TRBJ2-1 | - | TRBV6-1 | TRBD2 | TGTGCCAGCAGTGAAGGGCTACTAGCGGGGGTAAAAGAGCAGTTCTTC | CASSEGLLAGVKEQFF
TRBJ1-5 | - | TRBV19 | - | TGTGCCAGTAGCGCGCCTTATAGCAATCAGCCCCAGCATTTT | CASSAPYSNQPQHF
TRBJ1-1 | - | TRBV15 | - | TGTGCCACCAGCTACGGACGGATTAACACTGAAGCTTTCTTT | CATSYGRINTEAFF
TRBJ1-1 | - | TRBV6-5 | TRBD1 | TGTGCCTCCTACAGGGGTGGCACTGAAGCTTTCTTT | CASYRGGTEAFF
TRBJ2-3 | - | TRBV7-8 | - | TGTGCCAGCAGGCCCGGGTTCGCAGATACGCAGTATTTT | CASRPGFADTQYF
TRBJ2-3 | - | TRBV5-1 | TRBD2 | TGCGCCAGCAGCGCTACTAGCGGGGGCACAGATACGCAGTATTTT | CASSATSGGTDTQYF
TRBJ1-3 | - | TRBV3-1/TRBV3-2 | - | TGTGCCAGCAGCCATATGGGACCCTCTGGAAACACCATATATTTT | CASSHMGPSGNTIYF
TRBJ1-1 | - | TRBV24-1 | - | TGTGCCACCAGTGATTTGAGGGCGGGTGAAGCTTTCTTT | CATSDLRAGEAFF